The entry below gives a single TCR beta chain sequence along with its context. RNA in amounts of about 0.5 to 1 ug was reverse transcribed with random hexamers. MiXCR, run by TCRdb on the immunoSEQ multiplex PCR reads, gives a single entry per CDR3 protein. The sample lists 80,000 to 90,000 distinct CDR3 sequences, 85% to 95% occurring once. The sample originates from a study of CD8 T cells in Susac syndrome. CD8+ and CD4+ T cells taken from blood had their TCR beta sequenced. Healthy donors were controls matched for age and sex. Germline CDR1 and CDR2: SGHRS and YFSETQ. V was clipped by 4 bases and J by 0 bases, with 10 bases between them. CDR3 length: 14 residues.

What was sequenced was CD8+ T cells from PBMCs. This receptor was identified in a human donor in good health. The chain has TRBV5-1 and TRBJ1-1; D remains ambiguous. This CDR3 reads CASSLGDLNTEAFF. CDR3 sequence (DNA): TGCGCCAGCAGCCTCGGGGATTTGAACACTGAAGCTTTCTTT. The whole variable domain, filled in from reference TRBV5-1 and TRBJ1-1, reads KAGVTQTPRYLIKTRGQQVTLSCSPISGHRSVSWYQQTPGQGLQFLFEYFSETQRNKGNFPGRFSGRQFSNSRSEMNVSTLELGDSALYLCASSLGDLNTEAFFGQGTRLTVV.